The rows below give T cell receptor beta chains drawn from one sample of a study of control samples from healthy donors and cancer patients. Sequencing used immunoSEQ multiplex PCR; TCRdb keeps in-frame clones, though not all of them. Of about 220,000 clones in the sample, around 94% are singletons; the top ten hold around 1.5%. The sequenced material came from blood. The receptors here all came from a man between 50 and 59 years old in good health. Each CDR3 is given with its conserved first and last residue. The D gene is left open where the match is weak. Not every row has a clone size; where given, it reads once, few, many or a size class.

length: 14
D: TRBD1
J: TRBJ1-5
size: -
V: TRBV28
DNA: TGTGCCAGCAGCCACGGACAGGTTGGGCAGCCCCAGCATTTT
CDR3: CASSHGQVGQPQHF

length: 13
D: -
J: TRBJ2-2
size: -
V: TRBV30
DNA: TGTGCCTGGAGTGGACCACTACAAGGGGAGCTGTTTTTT
CDR3: CAWSGPLQGELFF

length: 12
D: -
J: TRBJ1-3
size: once
V: TRBV18
DNA: TGTGCCAGCTCAGGGGAGTCAGACACCATATATTTT
CDR3: CASSGESDTIYF

length: 14
D: TRBD1
J: TRBJ1-2
size: -
V: TRBV10-1
DNA: TGCGCCAGCACCAGGGACAGCCTTAACTATGGCTACACCTTC
CDR3: CASTRDSLNYGYTF

length: 16
D: TRBD1
J: TRBJ1-3
size: -
V: TRBV28
DNA: TGTGCCAGCAGTCCCCCAGTGACAGGGTCTGGAAACACCATATATTTT
CDR3: CASSPPVTGSGNTIYF

length: 14
D: TRBD1
J: TRBJ1-1
size: -
V: TRBV3-1/TRBV3-2
DNA: TGTGCCAGCAGTCTTACAGGGGCGAACACTGAAGCTTTCTTT
CDR3: CASSLTGANTEAFF

length: 13
D: TRBD1
J: TRBJ1-1
size: -
V: TRBV9
DNA: TGTGCCAGCAGCCTAGGGGGCGGATCTGAAGCTTTCTTT
CDR3: CASSLGGGSEAFF

length: 15
D: -
J: TRBJ1-2
size: -
V: TRBV3-1/TRBV3-2
DNA: TGTGCCAGCAGCCAAGATTGGGGGACGGGCTATGGCTACACCTTC
CDR3: CASSQDWGTGYGYTF

length: 14
D: TRBD1
J: TRBJ1-6
size: -
V: TRBV29-1
DNA: TGCAGCGTAACACAGGGGGCTTTTGATTCACCCCTCCACTTT
CDR3: CSVTQGAFDSPLHF

length: 11
D: -
J: TRBJ1-3
size: -
V: TRBV30
DNA: TGTGCCTGGAGTACGGGAAACACCATATATTTT
CDR3: CAWSTGNTIYF

length: 15
D: -
J: TRBJ1-1
size: once
V: TRBV5-1
DNA: TGCGCCAGCAGCTTGGGACCCCAGGGTTCGGGAGAAGCTTTCTTT
CDR3: CASSLGPQGSGEAFF

length: 12
D: -
J: TRBJ2-7
size: -
V: TRBV28
DNA: TGTGCCAGCAGTGCCAGTAAGTACGAGCAGTACTTC
CDR3: CASSASKYEQYF

length: 15
D: -
J: TRBJ2-1
size: -
V: TRBV2
DNA: TGTGCCAGCAGTGGCGAGCGGAGCTCCTACAATGAGCAGTTCTTC
CDR3: CASSGERSSYNEQFF

length: 15
D: TRBD1
J: TRBJ1-1
size: once
V: TRBV15
DNA: TGTGCCACCGGGCCAGGGGGCACCGTGAGGACTGAAGCTTTCTTT
CDR3: CATGPGGTVRTEAFF

length: 17
D: -
J: TRBJ1-3
size: -
V: TRBV28
DNA: TGTGCCAGCAGTTTGCCTTTTTCGACAATCTCTGGAAACACCATATATTTT
CDR3: CASSLPFSTISGNTIYF

length: 14
D: -
J: TRBJ1-6
size: -
V: TRBV11-2
DNA: TGTGCCAGCAGCGCCAGGGCAGGCCAAAATCCCCTCCACTTT
CDR3: CASSARAGQNPLHF

length: 16
D: -
J: TRBJ2-2
size: -
V: TRBV11-2
DNA: TGTGCCAGCAGCCGATCGAGAAGGGGAGACACCGGGGAGCTGTTTTTT
CDR3: CASSRSRRGDTGELFF

length: 15
D: -
J: TRBJ2-3
size: -
V: TRBV5-5
DNA: TGTGCCAGCCTCCGCGCAGGTGTTGGGACAGATACGCAGTATTTT
CDR3: CASLRAGVGTDTQYF

length: 15
D: -
J: TRBJ1-1
size: -
V: TRBV6-6
DNA: TGTGCCAGCCTTGCGACAGACCTTGAGGACACTGAAGCTTTCTTT
CDR3: CASLATDLEDTEAFF

length: 12
D: -
J: TRBJ1-1
size: -
V: TRBV6-4
DNA: TGTGCCAGCAGGGTTCGGGGGACTGAAGCTTTCTTT
CDR3: CASRVRGTEAFF

length: 11
D: -
J: TRBJ2-7
size: -
V: TRBV11-2
DNA: TGTGCCAGCAGCTACGGCTACGAGCAGTACTTC
CDR3: CASSYGYEQYF

length: 15
D: -
J: TRBJ2-7
size: -
V: TRBV27
DNA: TGTGCCAGCATTCCAAGGGGTCCGTTGATAGGCGAGCAGTACTTC
CDR3: CASIPRGPLIGEQYF